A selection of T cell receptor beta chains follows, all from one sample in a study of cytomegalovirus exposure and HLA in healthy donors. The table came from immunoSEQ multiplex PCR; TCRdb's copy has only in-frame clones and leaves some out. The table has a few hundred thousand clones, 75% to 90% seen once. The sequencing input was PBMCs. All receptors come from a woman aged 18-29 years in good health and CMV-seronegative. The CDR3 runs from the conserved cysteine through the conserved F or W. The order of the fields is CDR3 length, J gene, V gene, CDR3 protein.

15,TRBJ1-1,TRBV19,CASSLLLQGNTEAFF
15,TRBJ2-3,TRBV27,CASTSLAASTDTQYF
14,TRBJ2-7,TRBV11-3,CASSFHSQGYEQYF
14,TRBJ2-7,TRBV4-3,CASSQDRGTYEQYF
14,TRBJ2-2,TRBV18,CASSPRVADGELFF
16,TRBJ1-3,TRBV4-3,CASSQDRGTVGNTIYF
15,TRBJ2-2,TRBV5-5,CASSSGQSRTGELFF
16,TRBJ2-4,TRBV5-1,CASSWGPQGAKNIQYF
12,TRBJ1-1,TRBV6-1,CASKKGDTEAFF
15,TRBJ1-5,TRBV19,CASSIQSSSNQPQHF
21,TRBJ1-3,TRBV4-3,CASSQVDFRGTGLSSGNTIYF
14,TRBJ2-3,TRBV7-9,CASSFEGRTDTQYF
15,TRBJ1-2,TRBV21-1,CASSNPQGQGGGYTF
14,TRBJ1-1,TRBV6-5,CASRGDRGPTEAFF
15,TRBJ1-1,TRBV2,CASSEMQGSNTEAFF
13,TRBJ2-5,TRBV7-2,CASSRTSVETQYF
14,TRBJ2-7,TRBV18,CASSPSAISLEQYF
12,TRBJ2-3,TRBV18,CASSLGSRGPYF
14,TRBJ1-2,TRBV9,CASSQTGLNYGYTF
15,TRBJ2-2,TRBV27,CASTAGGWNTGELFF
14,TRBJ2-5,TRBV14,CASSQGLAPETQYF
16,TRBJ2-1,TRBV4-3,CASSQGPAGTYNEQFF
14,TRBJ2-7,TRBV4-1,CASSQEDRGQEQYF
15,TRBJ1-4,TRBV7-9,CASSLGVTVDEKLFF
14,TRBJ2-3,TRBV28,CASSPPTGGDTQYF
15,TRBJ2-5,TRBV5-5,CASSSPTSSQETQYF
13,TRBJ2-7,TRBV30,CAWRTSGSHEQYF
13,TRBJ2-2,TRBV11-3,CAPPGGNTGELFF